This T cell receptor beta chain was identified during a study of beta chain features in type 1 diabetes. Sorting based on CD45RO/CCR7/CD25/CD127/CD95/CD27 separated CD4+ naive, central memory, regulatory and stem cell-like memory cells. Sequenced material consisted of expressed TCRB transcripts (all of the isolated RNA was reverse transcribed). TCRdb's copy holds only in-frame clones and misses some; the assay was immunoSEQ multiplex PCR. The sample contains a few hundred thousand clones, 8.5% to 10% of which appear only once. Study results and caveats: TCRB CDR3s from Type 1 diabetes patients were moderately but significantly shorter in all four CD4+ subsets.

This clone was seen a handful of times. Its cognate antigen is unknown. This CDR3 is 16 amino acids long. From germline, CDR1 is SGHTA and CDR2 FQGNSA. V was shortened by 2 bases and J by 4 bases, with 18 bases between the two germline ends. The TCR was taken from a young man with type 1 diabetes. The chain uses TRBV7-2 and TRBJ2-7; tentatively, D is TRBD2 (6 bases). Sequencing used central memory CD4+ T cells from blood. The CDR3 reads CASSLLPLTGAYEQYF. The CDR3 bases are TGTGCCAGCAGCTTATTGCCTCTTACGGGAGCATACGAGCAGTACTTC.